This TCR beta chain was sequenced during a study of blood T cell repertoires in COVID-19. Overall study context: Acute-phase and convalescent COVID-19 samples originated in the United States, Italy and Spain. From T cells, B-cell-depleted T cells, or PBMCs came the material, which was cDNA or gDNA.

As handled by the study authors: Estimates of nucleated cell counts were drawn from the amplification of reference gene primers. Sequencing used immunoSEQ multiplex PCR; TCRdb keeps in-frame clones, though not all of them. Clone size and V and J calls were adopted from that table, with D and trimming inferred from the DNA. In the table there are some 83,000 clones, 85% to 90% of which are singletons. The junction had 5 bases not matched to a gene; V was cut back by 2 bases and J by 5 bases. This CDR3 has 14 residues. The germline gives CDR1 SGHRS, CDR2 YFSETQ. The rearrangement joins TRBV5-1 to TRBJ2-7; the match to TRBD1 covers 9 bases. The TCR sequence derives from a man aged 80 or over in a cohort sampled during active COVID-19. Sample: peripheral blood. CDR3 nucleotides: TGCGCCAGCAGCTTCTTGGGACAGGGCAACGAGCAGTACGTC. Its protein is CASSFLGQGNEQYV.